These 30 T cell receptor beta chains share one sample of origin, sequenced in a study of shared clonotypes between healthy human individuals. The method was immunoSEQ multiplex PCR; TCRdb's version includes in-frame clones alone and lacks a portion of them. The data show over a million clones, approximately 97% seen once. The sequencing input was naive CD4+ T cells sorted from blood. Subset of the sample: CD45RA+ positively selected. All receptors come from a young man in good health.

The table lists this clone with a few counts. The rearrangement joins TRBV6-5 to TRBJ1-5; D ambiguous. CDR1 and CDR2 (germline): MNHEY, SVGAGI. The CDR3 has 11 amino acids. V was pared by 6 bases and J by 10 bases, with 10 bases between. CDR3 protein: CASSPKPPQHF. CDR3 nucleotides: TGTGCCAGCAGCCCAAAACCCCCCCAGCATTTT.

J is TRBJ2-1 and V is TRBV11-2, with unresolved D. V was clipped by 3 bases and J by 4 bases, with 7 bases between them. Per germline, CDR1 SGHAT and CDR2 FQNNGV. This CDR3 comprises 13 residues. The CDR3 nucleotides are TGTGCCAGCAGCTTCTGGACGTACAATGAGCAGTTCTTC. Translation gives CASSFWTYNEQFF.

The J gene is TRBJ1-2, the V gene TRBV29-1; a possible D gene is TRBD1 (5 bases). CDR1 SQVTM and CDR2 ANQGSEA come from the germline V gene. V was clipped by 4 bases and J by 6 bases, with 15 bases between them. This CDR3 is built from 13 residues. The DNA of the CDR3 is TGCAGCGTTGTGGTGGGACGGGTCGATGGCTACACCTTC. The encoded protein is CSVVVGRVDGYTF.

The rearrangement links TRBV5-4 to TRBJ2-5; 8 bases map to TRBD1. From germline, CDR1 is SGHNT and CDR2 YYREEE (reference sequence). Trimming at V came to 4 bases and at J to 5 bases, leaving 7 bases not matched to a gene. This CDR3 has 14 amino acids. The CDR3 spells CASSPRTGRETQYF. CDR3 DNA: TGTGCCAGCAGCCCCAGGACAGGGAGGGAGACCCAGTACTTC.

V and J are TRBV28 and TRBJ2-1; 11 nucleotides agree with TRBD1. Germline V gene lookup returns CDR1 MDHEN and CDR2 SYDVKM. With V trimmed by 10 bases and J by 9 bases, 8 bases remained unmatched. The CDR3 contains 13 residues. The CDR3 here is CAIHGQGASEQFF. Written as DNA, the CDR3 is TGTGCCATCCACGGACAGGGGGCAAGTGAGCAGTTCTTC.

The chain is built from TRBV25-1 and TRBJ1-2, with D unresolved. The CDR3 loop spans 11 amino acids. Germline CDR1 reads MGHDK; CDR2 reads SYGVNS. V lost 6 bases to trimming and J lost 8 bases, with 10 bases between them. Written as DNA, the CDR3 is TGTGCCAGCAGCCACAAAGGGGGCTACACCTTC. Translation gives CASSHKGGYTF.

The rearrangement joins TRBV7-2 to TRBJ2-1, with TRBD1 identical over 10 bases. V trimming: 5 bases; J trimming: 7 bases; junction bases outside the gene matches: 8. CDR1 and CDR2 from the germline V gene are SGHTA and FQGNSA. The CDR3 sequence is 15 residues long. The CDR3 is CASSTPGQGMNEQFF. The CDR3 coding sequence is TGTGCCAGCAGCACACCGGGACAGGGGATGAATGAGCAGTTCTTC. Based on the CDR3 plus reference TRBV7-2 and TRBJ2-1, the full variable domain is GAGVSQSPSNKVTEKGKDVELRCDPISGHTALYWYRQSLGQGLEFLIYFQGNSAPDKSGLPSDRFSAERTGGSVSTLTIQRTQQEDSAVYLCASSTPGQGMNEQFFGPGTRLTVL.

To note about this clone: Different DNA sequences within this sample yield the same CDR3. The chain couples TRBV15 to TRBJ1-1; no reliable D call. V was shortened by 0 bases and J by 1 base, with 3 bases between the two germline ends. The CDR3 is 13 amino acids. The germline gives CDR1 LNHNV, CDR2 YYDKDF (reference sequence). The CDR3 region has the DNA TGTGCCACCAGCAGAGACGGGAACACTGAAGCTTTCTTT. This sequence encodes CATSRDGNTEAFF.

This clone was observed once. CDR3 protein: CASSFLPLVSRNEQFF. The CDR3 DNA is TGTGCCAGCAGTTTCCTCCCACTAGTATCCCGCAATGAGCAGTTCTTC. The chain is built from TRBV27 and TRBJ2-1, with a possible D match to TRBD2 (5 bases). The CDR3 covers 16 residues. Trimming left V 3 bases short and J 6 bases short, with 18 bases between. Per the germline V gene, CDR1 is MNHEY and CDR2 is SMNVEV (reference sequence).

Written as DNA, the CDR3 is TGTGCCAGCAGCTTGGTTACGCAGTATTTT. Amino acids: CASSLVTQYF. V is TRBV5-8 and J is TRBJ2-3, with no clear D. CDR1 is SGHTS, CDR2 YDEGEE, per germline. This CDR3 has 10 residues. V was pared by 0 bases and J by 8 bases, with 1 base between.

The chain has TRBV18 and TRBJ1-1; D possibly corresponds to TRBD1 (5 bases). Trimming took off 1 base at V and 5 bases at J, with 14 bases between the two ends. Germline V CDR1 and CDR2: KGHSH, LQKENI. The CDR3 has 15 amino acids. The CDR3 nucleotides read TGTGCCAGCTCACCACTCTCCGGGGGAGGGACTGAAGCTTTCTTT. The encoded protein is CASSPLSGGGTEAFF.

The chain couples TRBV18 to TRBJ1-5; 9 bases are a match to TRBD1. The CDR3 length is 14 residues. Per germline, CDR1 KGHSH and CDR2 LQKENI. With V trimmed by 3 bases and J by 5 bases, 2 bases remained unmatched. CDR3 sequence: CASSPGTGHQPQHF. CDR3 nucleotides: TGTGCCAGCTCACCGGGGACAGGGCATCAGCCCCAGCATTTT. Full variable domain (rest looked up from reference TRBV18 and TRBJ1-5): NAGVMQNPRHLVRRRGQEARLRCSPMKGHSHVYWYRQLPEEGLKFMVYLQKENIIDESGMPKERFSAEFPKEGPSILRIQQVVRGDSAAYFCASSPGTGHQPQHFGDGTRLSIL.

CDR3 sequence: CASTLGQGVQETQYF. The CDR3 coding sequence is TGCGCCAGCACCCTTGGACAGGGAGTCCAAGAGACCCAGTACTTC. V is TRBV5-1 and J is TRBJ2-5; 8 bases are shared with TRBD1. The CDR3 runs 15 residues. CDR1 and CDR2 from the germline V gene are SGHRS and YFSETQ. V lost 6 bases to trimming and J lost 1 base; unmatched junction nucleotides: 8. The entire variable domain, with the rest obtained from reference TRBV5-1 and TRBJ2-5, is as follows: KAGVTQTPRYLIKTRGQQVTLSCSPISGHRSVSWYQQTPGQGLQFLFEYFSETQRNKGNFPGRFSGRQFSNSRSEMNVSTLELGDSALYLCASTLGQGVQETQYFGPGTRLLVL.

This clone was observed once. The CDR3, as DNA: TGTGCCAGCAGGGAACCGACATCGAGGAACACTGAAGCTTTCTTT. This sequence encodes CASREPTSRNTEAFF. The chain employs TRBV2 and TRBJ1-1; D not resolved. This CDR3 is built from 15 residues. Germline CDR1 reads SNHLY; CDR2 reads FYNNEI. V was clipped by 6 bases and J by 1 base, with 15 bases between them.

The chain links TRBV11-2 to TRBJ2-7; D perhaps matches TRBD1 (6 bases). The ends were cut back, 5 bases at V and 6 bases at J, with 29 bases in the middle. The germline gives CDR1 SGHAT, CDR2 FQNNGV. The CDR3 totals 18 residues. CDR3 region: CASSRALGRGQSMGEQYF. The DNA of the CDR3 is TGTGCCAGCAGCCGCGCCTTGGGCCGGGGACAAAGTATGGGCGAGCAGTACTTC.

The CDR3: CASSSGGTYGYTF. The CDR3 bases are TGTGCCAGCAGCTCCGGCGGGACCTATGGCTACACCTTC. The chain uses TRBV7-8 and TRBJ1-2; possible D gene TRBD1, 5 bases. Between the trimmed V and J ends, which lost 4 bases and 4 bases, there was a span of 10 bases. The CDR3 contains 13 residues. Germline values: CDR1 SGHVS, CDR2 FQNEAQ.

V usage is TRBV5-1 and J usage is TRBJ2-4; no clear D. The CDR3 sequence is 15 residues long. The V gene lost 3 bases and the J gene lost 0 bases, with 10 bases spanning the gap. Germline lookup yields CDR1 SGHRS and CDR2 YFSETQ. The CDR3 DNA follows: TGCGCCAGCAGCTCCGGTGGTTTAGCCAAAAACATTCAGTACTTC. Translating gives CASSSGGLAKNIQYF.

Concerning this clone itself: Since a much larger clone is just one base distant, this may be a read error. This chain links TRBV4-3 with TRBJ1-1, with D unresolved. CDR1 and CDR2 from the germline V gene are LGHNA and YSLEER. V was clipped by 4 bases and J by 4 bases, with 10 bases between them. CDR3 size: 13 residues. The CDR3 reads CASSPSRSTEAFF. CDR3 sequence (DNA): TGCGCCAGCAGCCCAAGTCGAAGCACTGAAGCTTTCTTT.

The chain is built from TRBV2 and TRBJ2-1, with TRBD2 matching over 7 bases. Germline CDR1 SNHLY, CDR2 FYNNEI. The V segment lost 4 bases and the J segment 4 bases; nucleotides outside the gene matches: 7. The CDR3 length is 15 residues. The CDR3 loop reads CASSGEGGGYNEQFF. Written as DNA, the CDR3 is TGTGCCAGCAGTGGGGAGGGCGGCGGATACAATGAGCAGTTCTTC.

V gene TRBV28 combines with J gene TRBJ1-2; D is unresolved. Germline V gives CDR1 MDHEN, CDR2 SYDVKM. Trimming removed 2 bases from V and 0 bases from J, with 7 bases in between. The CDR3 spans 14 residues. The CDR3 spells CASSLPPANYGYTF. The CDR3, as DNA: TGTGCCAGCAGTTTACCTCCCGCTAACTATGGCTACACCTTC.

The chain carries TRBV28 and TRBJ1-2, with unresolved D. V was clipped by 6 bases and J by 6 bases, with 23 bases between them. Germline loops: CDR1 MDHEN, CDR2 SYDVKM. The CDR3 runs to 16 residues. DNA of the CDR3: TGTGCCAGCAGCTCAAGACACCCGAGTTTGTCGGATGGCTACACCTTC. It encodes CASSSRHPSLSDGYTF.

CDR3 DNA sequence: TGTGCCAGCAGCCCCTCCCAGGGACCTACAAATCAGCCCCAGCATTTT. Protein: CASSPSQGPTNQPQHF. This sequence joins TRBV7-8 and TRBJ1-5, with D possibly being TRBD1 (5 bases). V shed 5 bases and J shed 4 bases, with 18 bases lying between them. There are 16 residues in the CDR3. Per germline, CDR1 SGHVS and CDR2 FQNEAQ.

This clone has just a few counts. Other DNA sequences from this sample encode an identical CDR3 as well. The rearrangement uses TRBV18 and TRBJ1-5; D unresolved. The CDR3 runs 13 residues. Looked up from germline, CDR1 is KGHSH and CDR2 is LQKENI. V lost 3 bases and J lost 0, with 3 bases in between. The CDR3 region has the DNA TGTGCCAGCTCACCCGATAGCAATCAGCCCCAGCATTTT. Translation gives CASSPDSNQPQHF.

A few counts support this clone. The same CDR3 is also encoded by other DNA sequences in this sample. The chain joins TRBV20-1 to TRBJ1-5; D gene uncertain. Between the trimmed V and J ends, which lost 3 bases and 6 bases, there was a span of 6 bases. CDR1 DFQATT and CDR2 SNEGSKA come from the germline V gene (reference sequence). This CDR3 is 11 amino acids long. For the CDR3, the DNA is TGCAGTGCTAGGTCGGGTCAGCCCCAGCATTTT. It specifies CSARSGQPQHF.

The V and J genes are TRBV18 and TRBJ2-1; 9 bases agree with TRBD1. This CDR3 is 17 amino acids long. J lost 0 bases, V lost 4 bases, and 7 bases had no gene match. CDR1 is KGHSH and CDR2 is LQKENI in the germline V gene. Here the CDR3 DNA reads TGTGCCAGCTCACTCAAACAGGGGGCGAGCTCCTACAATGAGCAGTTCTTC. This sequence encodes CASSLKQGASSYNEQFF. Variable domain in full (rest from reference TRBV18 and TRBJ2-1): NAGVMQNPRHLVRRRGQEARLRCSPMKGHSHVYWYRQLPEEGLKFMVYLQKENIIDESGMPKERFSAEFPKEGPSILRIQQVVRGDSAAYFCASSLKQGASSYNEQFFGPGTRLTVL.

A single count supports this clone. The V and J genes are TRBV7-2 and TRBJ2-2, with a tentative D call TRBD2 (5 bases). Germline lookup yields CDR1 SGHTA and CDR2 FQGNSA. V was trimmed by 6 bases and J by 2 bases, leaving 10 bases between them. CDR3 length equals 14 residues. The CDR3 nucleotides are TGTGCCAGCAGAAAAGCGGCTAACACCGGGGAGCTGTTTTTT. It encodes CASRKAANTGELFF.

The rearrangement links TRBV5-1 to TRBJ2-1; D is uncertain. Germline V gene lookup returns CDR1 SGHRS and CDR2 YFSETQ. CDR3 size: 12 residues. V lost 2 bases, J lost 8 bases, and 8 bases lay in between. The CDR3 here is CASSFASHEQFF. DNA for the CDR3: TGCGCCAGCAGCTTCGCGAGCCATGAGCAGTTCTTC.

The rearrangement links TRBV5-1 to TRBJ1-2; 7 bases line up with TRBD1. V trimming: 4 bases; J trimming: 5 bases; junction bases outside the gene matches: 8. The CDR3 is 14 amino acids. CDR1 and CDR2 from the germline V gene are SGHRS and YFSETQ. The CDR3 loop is CASSGVGTDYGYTF. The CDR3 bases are TGCGCCAGCAGCGGTGTAGGGACAGATTATGGCTACACCTTC.

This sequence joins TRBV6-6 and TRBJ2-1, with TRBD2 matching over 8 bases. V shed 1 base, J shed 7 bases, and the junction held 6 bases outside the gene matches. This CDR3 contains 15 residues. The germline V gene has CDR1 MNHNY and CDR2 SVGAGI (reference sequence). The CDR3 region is CASSYLTSVRNEQFF. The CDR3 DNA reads TGTGCCAGCAGTTACTTGACTAGCGTTCGTAATGAGCAGTTCTTC.

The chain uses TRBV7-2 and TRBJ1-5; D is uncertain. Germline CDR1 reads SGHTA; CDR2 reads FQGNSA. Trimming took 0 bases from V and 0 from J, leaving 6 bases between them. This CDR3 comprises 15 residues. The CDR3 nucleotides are TGTGCCAGCAGCTTAGCGCTGGGTAGCAATCAGCCCCAGCATTTT. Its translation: CASSLALGSNQPQHF.